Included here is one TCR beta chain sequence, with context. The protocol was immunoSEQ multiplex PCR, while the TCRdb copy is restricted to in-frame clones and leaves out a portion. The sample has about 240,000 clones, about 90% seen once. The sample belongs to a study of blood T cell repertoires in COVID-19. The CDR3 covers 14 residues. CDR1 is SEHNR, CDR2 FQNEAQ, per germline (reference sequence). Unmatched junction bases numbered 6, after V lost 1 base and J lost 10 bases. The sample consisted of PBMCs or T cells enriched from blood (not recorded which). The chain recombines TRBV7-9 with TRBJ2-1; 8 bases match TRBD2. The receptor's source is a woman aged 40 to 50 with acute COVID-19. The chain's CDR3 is CASSLGAGGFEQFF. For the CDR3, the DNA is TGTGCCAGCAGCTTAGGTGCGGGAGGTTTCGAGCAGTTCTTC. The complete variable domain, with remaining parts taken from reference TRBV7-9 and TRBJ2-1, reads DTGVSQNPRHKITKRGQNVTFRCDPISEHNRLYWYRQTLGQGPEFLTYFQNEAQLEKSRLLSDRFSAERPKGSFSTLEIQRTEQGDSAMYLCASSLGAGGFEQFFGPGTRLTVL.